The rows below give T cell receptor beta chains drawn from one sample of a study of ipilimumab plus nivolumab after autologous stem cell transplantation. TCRdb's table, derived via immunoSEQ multiplex PCR, lists solely in-frame clones and lacks some. The sample consists of about 17,000 clones, almost 80% of them appearing once. Specimen: PBMCs, collected in a trial of ipilimumab plus nivolumab as post-transplant consolidation. Receptors originate from a male donor with diffuse large B-cell lymphoma. Each CDR3 is given with its conserved first and last residue. The D gene is left open where the match is weak. Rows may omit the clone size; those that give it use once, few, many or a size class.

>.|.|TRBV5-1|TRBJ1-2
TGCGCCAGCGGACGGGACACCTCTAACTATGGCTACACCTTC
CASGRDTSNYGYTF
>.|once|TRBV7-9|TRBJ2-7
TGTGCCAGCAGCATCCTCGGGGAGGCTCGCAGGTTGAAGAAGCAGTACTTC
CASSILGEARRLKKQYF
>.|.|TRBV5-5|TRBJ1-6
TGTGCCAGCAGTGAAAAGTTCCTGGGAGCAGATTCACCCCTCCACTTT
CASSEKFLGADSPLHF
>.|.|TRBV5-4|TRBJ1-1
TGTGCCAGCAGCTTGTCTTCAGGAGTCGGGGATGAAGCTTTCTTT
CASSLSSGVGDEAFF
>.|.|TRBV2|TRBJ1-5
TGTGCCAGCAGTCTCAGAGGGGGGGGGAGGTCAGATGAGAGCAATCAGCCCCAGCATTTT
CASSLRGGGRSDESNQPQHF
>.|.|TRBV5-1|TRBJ1-1
TGCGCCAGCAGCTTGACAGGGCAAACTGAAGCTTTCTTT
CASSLTGQTEAFF
>.|.|TRBV29-1|TRBJ1-1
TGCAGCGCTGCCAACTTACGGACTGAAGCTTTCTTT
CSAANLRTEAFF
>.|.|TRBV5-1|TRBJ1-1
TGCGCCAGCAGCGAATCGACAGTTTATTATGAAGCTTTCTTT
CASSESTVYYEAFF
>.|.|TRBV5-6|TRBJ1-5
TGTGCCAGCAGCTTGGGGGGGGCGGGGCCCCAGCATTTT
CASSLGGAGPQHF
>.|few|TRBV9|TRBJ1-1
TGTGCCAGCAGCGTAGGGGCAACGGCGAACACTGAAGCTTTCTTT
CASSVGATANTEAFF
>TRBD1|.|TRBV19|TRBJ2-7
TGTGCCAGTTGGGACAGGGGGCTTCGCGAGCAGTACTTC
CASWDRGLREQYF
>.|few|TRBV5-1|TRBJ2-1
TGCGCCAGCAGCTTGGATGGGGGTACCCACAATGAGCAGTTCTTC
CASSLDGGTHNEQFF
>.|.|TRBV7-9|TRBJ2-4
TGTGCCAGCAGCTTCCAACGGGACATACTAGCCAAAAACATTCAGTACTTC
CASSFQRDILAKNIQYF
>TRBD2|.|TRBV10-2|TRBJ2-6
TGCGCCAGCAGTGGTGGGGGGGCTGGGGCCAACGTCCTGACTTTC
CASSGGGAGANVLTF
>TRBD2|.|TRBV2|TRBJ2-5
TGTGCCAGCCTACTGGGACTAGCGGAAGAGACCCAGTACTTC
CASLLGLAEETQYF
>.|.|TRBV5-5|TRBJ2-1
TGTGCCAGCAGCTTGGACAGGGTCTATTACAATGAGCAGTTCTTC
CASSLDRVYYNEQFF
>TRBD1|.|TRBV6-1|TRBJ1-2
TGTGCCAGCAGTACAGGGGGCGCTACCCCCGCTGGCTACACCTTC
CASSTGGATPAGYTF
>.|.|TRBV2|TRBJ2-2
TGTGCCAGCAGTGAAGGGTGGGCAGTTACCGGGGAGCTGTTTTTT
CASSEGWAVTGELFF
>.|.|TRBV7-9|TRBJ2-6
TGTGCCAGCAGCGGGGGCGGTGGGGCCAACGTCCTGATTTTC
CASSGGGGANVLIF